Below, 20 T cell receptor beta chains from the same sample are listed, as sequenced in a study of blood T cell repertoires in COVID-19. Assay: immunoSEQ multiplex PCR; the TCRdb copy retains only in-frame clones and omits some. The sample lists about 64,000 clones, 85% to 90% occurring once. Sequenced material: peripheral blood. These receptor sequences come from a man aged 50 or older with active COVID-19.

This sequence joins TRBV9 and TRBJ2-5; 11 bases agree with TRBD1. V shed 2 bases, J shed 5 bases, and the junction held 5 bases outside the gene matches. CDR3 length: 15 amino acids. Germline CDR1 and CDR2: SGDLS and YYNGEE. This CDR3 is CASSVGQGDWETQYF. CDR3 sequence (DNA): TGTGCCAGCAGCGTGGGACAGGGGGACTGGGAGACCCAGTACTTC.

This chain connects TRBV27 to TRBJ1-1, with TRBD1 identical over 9 bases. The germline V gene encodes CDR1 MNHEY and CDR2 SMNVEV (reference sequence). V lost 4 bases to trimming and J lost 10 bases; unmatched junction nucleotides: 7. This CDR3 is built from 13 residues. The CDR3 sequence: CASSSPDRGRAFF. CDR3 sequence (DNA): TGTGCCAGCAGTTCCCCGGACAGGGGCCGAGCTTTCTTT.

There are a few counts of this clone. V is TRBV28 and J is TRBJ1-5, with 9 bases that match TRBD1. This CDR3 is built from 15 residues. J was trimmed by 4 bases and V by 6 bases; bases with no gene match: 7. From germline, CDR1 is MDHEN and CDR2 SYDVKM. The CDR3 sequence: CASRLDRGRNQPQHF. Here the CDR3 DNA reads TGTGCCAGCAGATTGGACAGGGGTCGGAATCAGCCCCAGCATTTT.

The chain employs TRBV28 and TRBJ1-1; D might be TRBD1 (6 bases). V was shortened by 3 bases and J by 5 bases, with 13 bases between the two germline ends. CDR1 and CDR2 (germline): MDHEN, SYDVKM. This CDR3 contains 14 residues. CDR3 protein: CASSLQGRRTEAFF. DNA of the CDR3: TGTGCCAGCAGTTTGCAGGGGCGGCGGACTGAAGCTTTCTTT.

The rearrangement uses TRBV5-4 and TRBJ2-3; TRBD2 aligns across 7 bases. V was pared by 4 bases and J by 3 bases, with 8 bases of the junction left unmatched. This CDR3 contains 15 residues. Per germline, CDR1 SGHNT and CDR2 YYREEE (reference sequence). The CDR3 is CASSPAGGRTDTQYF. CDR3 nucleotides: TGTGCCAGCAGCCCAGCCGGGGGGAGAACAGATACGCAGTATTTT.

The J gene is TRBJ1-6, the V gene TRBV28, with TRBD1 matching over 9 bases. V was clipped by 5 bases and J by 10 bases; unmatched bases: 12. This CDR3 region has 16 residues. Germline CDR1 is MDHEN and CDR2 is SYDVKM. Written as DNA, the CDR3 is TGTGCCAGCAGTCCCCGACAGGGGGAAAAGAGGTCACCCCTCCACTTT. Protein sequence: CASSPRQGEKRSPLHF.

The chain has TRBV5-1 and TRBJ2-1, with 7 positions matching TRBD2. V was clipped by 4 bases and J by 6 bases; unmatched bases: 13. The CDR3 runs to 16 residues. The germline V gene encodes CDR1 SGHRS and CDR2 YFSETQ. The CDR3 here is CASSLGGGGSGNEQFF. The CDR3 DNA reads as TGCGCCAGCAGCCTCGGGGGTGGCGGGAGTGGCAATGAGCAGTTCTTC.

This clone has only a few counts. The chain couples TRBV14 to TRBJ2-7, with D possibly being TRBD2 (6 bases). V was trimmed by 1 base and J by 12 bases, leaving 13 bases between them. Germline CDR1 SGHDN, CDR2 FVKESK. This CDR3 comprises 12 residues. In DNA form, the CDR3 reads TGTGCCAGCAGCCAAGGGGGACTGGAACCGTACTTC. Its translation is CASSQGGLEPYF.

The chain combines TRBV3-1 (or the pseudogene TRBV3-2) with TRBJ2-7, with 10 bases lining up with TRBD2. Trimming removed 0 bases from V and 0 bases from J; junction bases left unmatched: 8. Germline V lookup: CDR1 LGHDT, CDR2 YNNKEL (reference sequence). The CDR3 covers 18 residues. In DNA, the CDR3 is TGTGCCAGCAGCCAAGATCGACTAGCGGGTTACAGCTCCTACGAGCAGTACTTC. Protein sequence: CASSQDRLAGYSSYEQYF.

This sequence joins TRBV3-1 (or the pseudogene TRBV3-2) and TRBJ2-3; D not certain. The length of the CDR3 is 13 residues. Looked up from germline, CDR1 is LGHDT and CDR2 is YNNKEL (reference sequence). V was clipped by 6 bases and J by 0 bases, with 7 bases between them. The CDR3 nucleotides are TGTGCCAGCAGTCGTCTTAGCACAGATACGCAGTATTTT. Protein sequence: CASSRLSTDTQYF.

The CDR3 DNA reads TGTGCCAGCAGCCCAAGACAGGTGTCTAACTATGGCTACACCTTC. Protein product: CASSPRQVSNYGYTF. The chain carries TRBV9 and TRBJ1-2; D might be TRBD1 (6 bases). CDR3 length equals 15 residues. Per the germline V gene, CDR1 is SGDLS and CDR2 is YYNGEE. V was trimmed by 4 bases and J by 0 bases, leaving 13 bases between them.

The J gene is TRBJ2-7, the V gene TRBV6-5, with a weak D call TRBD1 (6 bases). This CDR3 has 15 residues. Deletions cut 7 bases from V and 3 bases from J, with 19 bases between. Germline V gene lookup returns CDR1 MNHEY and CDR2 SVGAGI. The CDR3 here is CASTGQDRPIYEQYF. As DNA, the CDR3 is TGTGCCAGCACGGGACAAGACAGGCCTATCTACGAGCAGTACTTC.

J is TRBJ1-3 and V is TRBV6-5; no clear D. This CDR3 has 14 amino acids. Germline lookup yields CDR1 MNHEY and CDR2 SVGAGI. The V end lost 6 bases, the J end lost 0 bases, and 9 bases lay between the germline ends. The CDR3 DNA reads TGTGCCAGCAGCACTTTCCACTCTGGAAACACCATATATTTT. Encoded protein: CASSTFHSGNTIYF.

The rearrangement links TRBV6-5 to TRBJ2-3, with 8 bases lining up with TRBD1. The CDR3 runs to 13 residues. Germline-derived CDR1 and CDR2 are MNHEY and SVGAGI. Unmatched junction bases numbered 5, after V lost 7 bases and J lost 5 bases. CDR3 sequence reads: CASTGGPKDTQYF. CDR3 nucleotides: TGTGCCAGCACAGGGGGCCCGAAAGATACGCAGTATTTT.

This clone was counted between two and nine times. One end of the junction varies from germline; a read error may be responsible. This chain uses TRBV7-2 with TRBJ1-3; no firm D call. This CDR3 is built from 12 residues. From germline, CDR1 is SGHTA and CDR2 FQGNSA. The CDR3 sequence is CASSFSRNTIYF. Written as DNA, the CDR3 is TGTGCCAGCAGCTTCTCTCGAAACACCATATATTTT.

V and J are TRBV11-3 and TRBJ2-2; TRBD2 is a possible D gene (5 bases). The CDR3 runs 15 residues. Trimming removed 5 bases from V and 1 base from J, with 11 bases in between. Germline CDR1 and CDR2: SGHNT and YENEEA. CDR3 bases: TGTGCCAGCAGCCCATCAGCGGAGAACACCGGGGAGCTGTTTTTT. Translated, it gives CASSPSAENTGELFF.

V gene TRBV20-1 combines with J gene TRBJ2-3; D is unclear. This CDR3 region has 10 residues. The germline CDR1 and CDR2 sequences are DFQATT and SNEGSKA (reference sequence). V was cut by 4 bases and J by 6 bases, with 5 bases left in between. CDR3 protein: CSATRDTQYF. CDR3 DNA: TGCAGTGCTACTAGGGATACGCAGTATTTT.

The chain combines TRBV27 with TRBJ2-4; D may be TRBD1 (5 bases). The V end lost 7 bases, the J end lost 0 bases, and 7 bases lay between the germline ends. CDR3 length equals 13 residues. Germline V gene data show CDR1 as MNHEY and CDR2 as SMNVEV (reference sequence). The CDR3 protein is CASKGLAKNIQYF. The CDR3 nucleotides are TGTGCCAGCAAGGGGTTAGCCAAAAACATTCAGTACTTC.

The CDR3 coding sequence is TGTGCCAGCAGTGAACGACTAGCGGGGGCCAGCGATGAGCAGTTCTTC. It specifies CASSERLAGASDEQFF. J is TRBJ2-1 and V is TRBV6-1; 12 bases are shared with TRBD2. The CDR3 extends over 16 amino acids. Germline CDR1 reads MNHNS; CDR2 reads SASEGT. The ends lost 2 bases at V and 8 bases at J; junction bases unmatched: 7.

The DNA for the CDR3 is TGTGCCATCAGTGAACAGGGGTCCTACAATGAGCAGTTCTTC. This sequence encodes CAISEQGSYNEQFF. The chain is built from TRBV10-3 and TRBJ2-1; 7 positions match TRBD1. This CDR3 is 14 amino acids long. The trim removed 3 bases at V and 1 base at J, leaving 0 bases unmatched. Per the germline V gene, CDR1 is ENHRY and CDR2 is SYGVKD.